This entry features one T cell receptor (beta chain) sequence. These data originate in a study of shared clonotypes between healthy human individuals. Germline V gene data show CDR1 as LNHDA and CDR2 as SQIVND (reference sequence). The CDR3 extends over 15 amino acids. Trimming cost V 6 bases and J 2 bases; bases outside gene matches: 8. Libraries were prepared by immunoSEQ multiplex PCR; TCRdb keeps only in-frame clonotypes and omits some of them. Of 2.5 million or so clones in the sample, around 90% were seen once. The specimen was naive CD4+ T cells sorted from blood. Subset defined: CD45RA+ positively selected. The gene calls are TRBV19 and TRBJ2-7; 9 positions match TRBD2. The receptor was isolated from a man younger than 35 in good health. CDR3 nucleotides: TGTGCCAGTAGGAATAGCGGGAGCTCGACCTACGAGCAGTACTTC. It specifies CASRNSGSSTYEQYF.